By share of the sample, the clone carrying this T cell receptor beta chain is medium-sized. TCRdb reprocessed the 5' RACE reads via MiXCR and lists one record per CDR3 protein. The sample has some 9,100 distinct CDR3 sequences; around 15% are singletons. The sorted Tregs were CD4+CD25+CD127-/low cells. Trimming took 6 bases from V and 4 from J; bases not matched to a gene: 9. The CDR3 consists of 15 residues. Per germline, CDR1 MDHEN and CDR2 SYDVKM. This rearrangement joins TRBV28 to TRBJ2-1; 7 bases are a match to TRBD1. The clonotype was recovered from a female donor with breast cancer. The sequenced sample was Tregs sorted from blood. CDR3 coding DNA: TGTGCCAGCAGCCCGACAGGGAGATTATACAATGAGCAGTTCTTC. It codes for CASSPTGRLYNEQFF.